Here is one T cell receptor (beta chain) with its context. This record comes from a study of OX40 agonist ivuxolimab in advanced cancers. Study information: Patients assigned to dose escalation were diagnosed with hepatocellular carcinoma, melanoma, renal cell or head and neck cancer. Prior anti-PD-1, anti-PD-L1 or anti-CTLA-4 therapy did not bar entry, and 40% to 45% had some.

Germline-derived CDR1 and CDR2 are MNHEY and SMNVEV (reference sequence). This CDR3 has 15 amino acids. With 0 bases clipped from V and 4 bases from J, the junction kept 2 bases outside the gene matches. The assay was immunoSEQ multiplex PCR, and TCRdb's table has in-frame clones only and misses some. This table holds tens of thousands of clones, over 75% found once. Anyone with autoimmune disease history or systemic immunosuppression was excluded. The specimen was CD4+ or CD8+ T cells sorted from blood, collected in a trial of the OX40 agonist ivuxolimab. This chain connects TRBV27 to TRBJ1-5; TRBD1 agrees at 8 bases. The clonotype was recovered from an adult with an advanced solid tumor such as melanoma, head and neck, liver or kidney cancer. The CDR3 nucleotides are TGTGCCAGCAGTTTATCGTGGACAGGGAATCAGCCCCAGCATTTT. Protein: CASSLSWTGNQPQHF.